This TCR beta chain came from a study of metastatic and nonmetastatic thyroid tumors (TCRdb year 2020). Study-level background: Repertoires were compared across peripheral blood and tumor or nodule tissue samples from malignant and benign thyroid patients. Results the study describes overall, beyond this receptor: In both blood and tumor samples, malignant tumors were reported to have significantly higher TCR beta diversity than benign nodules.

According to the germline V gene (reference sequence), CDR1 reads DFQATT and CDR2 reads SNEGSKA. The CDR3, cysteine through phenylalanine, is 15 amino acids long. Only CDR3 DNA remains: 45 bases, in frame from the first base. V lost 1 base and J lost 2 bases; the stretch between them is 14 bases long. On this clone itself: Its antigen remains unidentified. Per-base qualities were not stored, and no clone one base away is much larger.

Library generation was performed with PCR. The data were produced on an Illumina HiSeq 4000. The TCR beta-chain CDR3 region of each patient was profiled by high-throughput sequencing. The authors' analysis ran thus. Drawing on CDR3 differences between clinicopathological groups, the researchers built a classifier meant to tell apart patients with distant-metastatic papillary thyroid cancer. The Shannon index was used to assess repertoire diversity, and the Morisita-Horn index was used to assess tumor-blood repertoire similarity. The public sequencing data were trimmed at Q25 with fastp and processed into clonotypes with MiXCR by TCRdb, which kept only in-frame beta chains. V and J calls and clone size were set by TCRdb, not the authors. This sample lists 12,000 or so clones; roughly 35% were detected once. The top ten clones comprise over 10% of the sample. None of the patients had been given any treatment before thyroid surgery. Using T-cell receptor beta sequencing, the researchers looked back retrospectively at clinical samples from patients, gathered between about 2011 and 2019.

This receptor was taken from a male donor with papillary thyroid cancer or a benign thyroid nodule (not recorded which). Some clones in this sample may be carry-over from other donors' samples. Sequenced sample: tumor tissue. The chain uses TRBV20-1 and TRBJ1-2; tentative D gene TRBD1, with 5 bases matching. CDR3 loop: CSARGSRDRNYGYTF. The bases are TGCAGTGCTAGAGGAAGCAGGGACCGCAACTATGGCTACACCTTC.